Below, 18 T cell receptor beta chains from the same sample are listed, as sequenced in a study of PD-1 blockade in classical Hodgkin lymphoma. All the patients suffered relapse after autologous stem cell transplantation, and brentuximab vedotin exposure differed. Sequenced by immunoSEQ multiplex PCR; TCRdb stores in-frame clones only, minus some. Of about 11,000 clones listed, about three quarters are singletons. Specimen: peripheral blood mononuclear cells (PBMCs), collected at baseline. The receptors shown here come from a human donor with classical Hodgkin lymphoma.

This rearrangement joins TRBV10-2 to TRBJ1-1, with 7 bases lining up with TRBD1. The CDR3 sequence is 14 residues long. V dropped 4 bases and J dropped 5; count of bases not matched to a gene: 7. Germline CDR1 reads WSHSY; CDR2 reads SAAADI. CDR3 bases: TGCGCCAGCAGTGGTCAAGGGGGCAGGACTGAAGCTTTCTTT. This translates into CASSGQGGRTEAFF.

V is TRBV4-1 and J is TRBJ2-5; the D gene is possibly TRBD2 (7 bases). CDR1 MGHRA and CDR2 YSYEKL come from the germline V gene. The CDR3 loop spans 15 amino acids. V shed 0 bases and J shed 5 bases, with 13 bases lying between them. The CDR3: CASSQDRGGGETQYF. DNA for the CDR3: TGCGCCAGCAGCCAAGATCGAGGGGGAGGGGAGACCCAGTACTTC.

The CDR3 loop reads CASSPTGDSSNSPLHF. The CDR3, as DNA: TGTGCCAGCAGCCCGACGGGGGATAGCAGCAATTCACCCCTCCACTTT. The gene calls are TRBV7-8 and TRBJ1-6, with D possibly being TRBD1 (5 bases). From germline, CDR1 is SGHVS and CDR2 FQNEAQ. The CDR3 totals 16 residues. V was cut by 5 bases and J by 7 bases, with 18 bases left in between.

The sample holds a few counts of this clone. This sequence joins TRBV7-2 and TRBJ1-5, with a weak D call TRBD1 (5 bases). With 5 bases removed from V and 1 base from J, the gap between germline ends came to 15 bases. CDR1 is SGHTA, CDR2 FQGNSA, per germline. CDR3 length equals 16 residues. The CDR3 DNA is TGTGCCAGCAGCGCCGAACGGGGGGGGAGCAATCAGCCCCAGCATTTT. It encodes CASSAERGGSNQPQHF.

The rearrangement links TRBV19 to TRBJ2-2; TRBD1 matches at 11 bases. With V trimmed by 8 bases and J by 4 bases, 3 bases remained unmatched. Germline CDR1 is LNHDA and CDR2 is SQIVND (reference sequence). CDR3 length: 14 residues. The CDR3 DNA sequence: TGTGCCAGTGGACAGGGGGCATCCACCGGGGAGCTGTTTTTT. This encodes CASGQGASTGELFF. Looking up the rest from reference TRBV19 and TRBJ2-2 gives the full variable domain: DGGITQSPKYLFRKEGQNVTLSCEQNLNHDAMYWYRQDPGQGLRLIYYSQIVNDFQKGDIAEGYSVSREKKESFPLTVTSAQKNPTAFYLCASGQGASTGELFFGEGSRLTVL.

This chain connects TRBV5-4 to TRBJ2-2; 7 positions match TRBD1. V shed 5 bases and J 2 bases; nucleotides not matched to a gene: 9. Germline V gives CDR1 SGHNT, CDR2 YYREEE (reference sequence). This CDR3 comprises 16 residues. DNA for the CDR3: TGTGCCAGCAGTTCCCCTCGGGACAGTAACACCGGGGAGCTGTTTTTT. Translated, it gives CASSSPRDSNTGELFF.

The chain has TRBV6-5 and TRBJ2-5; 8 bases are a match to TRBD2. CDR1 is MNHEY, CDR2 SVGAGI, per germline. Germline trimming cut 0 bases from V and 5 bases from J; bases unmatched to any gene: 5. There are 15 residues in the CDR3. DNA of the CDR3: TGTGCCAGCAGTTACTCTAGCGGGGTGGGGGAGACCCAGTACTTC. Protein sequence: CASSYSSGVGETQYF.

The chain combines TRBV27 with TRBJ2-7, with 8 bases matching TRBD2. Germline values: CDR1 MNHEY, CDR2 SMNVEV (reference sequence). Unmatched junction bases numbered 10, after V lost 5 bases and J lost 7 bases. The CDR3 has 14 residues. This chain's CDR3 is CASSHGRGDQEQYF. The CDR3 DNA reads as TGTGCCAGCAGTCATGGGCGGGGGGACCAGGAGCAGTACTTC.

The CDR3 nucleotides are TGTGCCAGCAGGGGGGACAGATACGACACTGAAGCTTTCTTT. Amino acid sequence: CASRGDRYDTEAFF. The V gene is TRBV7-9, the J gene TRBJ1-1; 7 bases are shared with TRBD1. The J segment lost 3 bases and the V segment lost 6 bases, leaving 7 bases of the junction unmatched. Germline loops: CDR1 SEHNR, CDR2 FQNEAQ (reference sequence). This CDR3 is built from 14 residues.

This chain links TRBV5-5 with TRBJ2-1; D is ambiguous. Germline CDR1 SGHKS, CDR2 YYEKEE (reference sequence). Trimming pared 5 bases from V and 0 bases from J, leaving 12 bases between. The CDR3 runs to 15 residues. The CDR3 loop reads CASRGEISSYNEQFF. The CDR3, as DNA: TGTGCCAGCAGGGGTGAAATAAGCTCCTACAATGAGCAGTTCTTC.

This clone is categorized as medium-sized. This chain links TRBV30 with TRBJ1-6; 9 nucleotides match TRBD1. Germline lookup yields CDR1 GTSNPN and CDR2 SVGIG (reference sequence). The J segment lost 10 bases and the V segment lost 2 bases, leaving 9 bases of the junction unmatched. The CDR3 length is 15 residues. The CDR3 region is CAWSLTRQGGSPLHF. CDR3 sequence (DNA): TGTGCCTGGAGTCTTACCCGACAGGGGGGATCACCCCTCCACTTT.

The chain couples TRBV4-3 to TRBJ1-2; a weak D match, TRBD1 (5 bases). Between the trimmed V and J ends, which lost 0 bases and 3 bases, there was a span of 20 bases. Per germline, CDR1 LGHNA and CDR2 YSLEER. The CDR3 is 18 amino acids. The CDR3 DNA is TGCGCCAGCAGCCAAGATCTTCGGGCCGCAAGAGGGGACTATGGCTACACCTTC. Its translation: CASSQDLRAARGDYGYTF.

The gene calls are TRBV19 and TRBJ2-3; the match to TRBD2 covers 15 bases. With V trimmed by 8 bases and J by 4 bases, 4 bases remained unmatched. The CDR3 loop spans 15 amino acids. The V gene's germline CDR1 is LNHDA and CDR2 SQIVND (reference sequence). The CDR3 spells CASRTSGGAPDTQYF. The DNA of the CDR3 is TGTGCCAGTCGGACTAGCGGGGGGGCCCCAGATACGCAGTATTTT.

The gene calls are TRBV6-4 and TRBJ1-1, with 10 nucleotides matching TRBD1. Trimming took 6 bases from V and 5 from J; bases not matched to a gene: 6. The CDR3 consists of 14 residues. CDR1 and CDR2 (germline): MRHNA, SNTAGT. This chain's CDR3 is CASRGQGIGTEAFF. CDR3 nucleotides: TGTGCCAGCAGGGGACAGGGGATAGGTACTGAAGCTTTCTTT.

The chain joins TRBV28 to TRBJ1-5; no reliable D call. The CDR3 is 12 amino acids. CDR1 and CDR2 from the germline V gene are MDHEN and SYDVKM. Trimming removed 5 bases from V and 12 bases from J, with 14 bases in between. As DNA, the CDR3 is TGTGCCAGCAGTCTCGACATCACGCACCAGCATTTT. Protein sequence: CASSLDITHQHF. Full variable domain (outside the CDR3, taken from reference TRBV28 and TRBJ1-5): DVKVTQSSRYLVKRTGEKVFLECVQDMDHENMFWYRQDPGLGLRLIYFSYDVKMKEKGDIPEGYSVSREKKERFSLILESASTNQTSMYLCASSLDITHQHFGDGTRLSIL.

The table lists this clone with a few counts. The chain combines TRBV11-1 with TRBJ2-7, with 9 bases that match TRBD1. Unmatched junction bases numbered 11, after V lost 5 bases and J lost 3 bases. Germline CDR1 reads SGHAT; CDR2 reads FQDESV (reference sequence). There are 16 residues in the CDR3. The CDR3 region has the DNA TGTGCCAGCAGCGGGGCTGGGACAGGGCGTAACTACGAGCAGTACTTC. Its protein is CASSGAGTGRNYEQYF.

This clone was observed once. The genes are TRBV4-2 and TRBJ1-4; D might be TRBD1 (5 bases). Germline V gene sequence: CDR1 LGHNA, CDR2 YNFKEQ. The length of the CDR3 is 15 residues. Trimming cost V 4 bases and J 1 base, with 10 bases left between them. This CDR3 is CASSPAGGTNEKLFF. For the CDR3, the DNA is TGTGCCAGCAGCCCGGCCGGGGGAACTAATGAAAAACTGTTTTTT.

The chain combines TRBV4-1 with TRBJ2-5, with 7 nucleotides matching TRBD1. CDR1 is MGHRA, CDR2 YSYEKL, per germline. V was clipped by 0 bases and J by 2 bases; unmatched bases: 15. CDR3 size: 19 residues. The CDR3, as DNA: TGCGCCAGCAGCCAAGAAGGGAAGGGGGCGACCAGGGGGCAAGAGACCCAGTACTTC. Residues: CASSQEGKGATRGQETQYF.